In its sample, the clone carrying this T cell receptor beta chain was seen a few times. The antigen is undetermined. V lost 5 bases to trimming and J lost 4 bases; unmatched junction nucleotides: 13. The germline V gene encodes CDR1 LGHNA and CDR2 YSLEER. CDR3 length equals 17 residues. From the RT-PCR reads, TCRdb called clonotypes with MiXCR, one entry per CDR3 protein. The table shows some 800,000 distinct CDR3 sequences, with less than 25% occurring only once. These data are taken from a study of response to subunit inactivated influenza vaccine. Study-wide results and limits: The study's authors posited that every seasonal influenza vaccination enlists few new T cells.

The chain combines TRBV4-3 with TRBJ2-2; 7 nucleotides agree with TRBD2. Source: PBMCs from blood, taken more than 4 days after vaccination. The clonotype was recovered from a man aged 50-60 years who received an inactivated influenza vaccine. CDR3 region: CASSTYGGVGGTGELFF. As DNA, the CDR3 is TGCGCCAGCAGCACCTATGGGGGGGTAGGCGGCACCGGGGAGCTGTTTTTT.